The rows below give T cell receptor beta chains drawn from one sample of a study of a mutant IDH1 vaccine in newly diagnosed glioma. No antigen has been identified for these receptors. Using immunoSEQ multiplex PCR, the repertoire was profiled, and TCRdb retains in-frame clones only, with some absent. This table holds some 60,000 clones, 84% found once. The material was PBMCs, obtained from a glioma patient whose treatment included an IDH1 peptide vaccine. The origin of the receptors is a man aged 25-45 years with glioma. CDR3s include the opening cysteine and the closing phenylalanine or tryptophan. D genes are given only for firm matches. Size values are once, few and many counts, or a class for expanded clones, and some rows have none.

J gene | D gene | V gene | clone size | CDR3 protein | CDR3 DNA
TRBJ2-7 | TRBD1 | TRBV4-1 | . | CASSQTDREGREQYF | TGCGCCAGCAGCCAGACGGACAGGGAAGGGCGCGAGCAGTACTTC
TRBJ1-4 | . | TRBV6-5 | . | CASSYGTNEKLFF | TGTGCCAGCAGTTACGGAACTAATGAAAAACTGTTTTTT
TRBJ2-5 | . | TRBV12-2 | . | CASRLPGEIQETQYF | TGTGCAAGTCGCTTGCCTGGGGAAATCCAAGAGACCCAGTACTTC
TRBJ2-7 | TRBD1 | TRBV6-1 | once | CASSESGQLTQYF | TGTGCCAGCAGTGAATCGGGACAGCTCACGCAGTACTTC
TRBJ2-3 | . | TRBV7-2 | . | CASSLAGVLGADTQYF | TGTGCCAGCAGCTTAGCTGGGGTCCTAGGGGCAGATACGCAGTATTTT
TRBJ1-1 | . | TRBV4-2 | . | CASSQDSAGSNTEAFF | TGTGCCAGCAGCCAAGATTCGGCAGGTAGCAACACTGAAGCTTTCTTT
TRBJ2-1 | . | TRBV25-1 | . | CASSTQTGDYNEQFF | TGTGCCAGCAGTACCCAGACGGGGGATTACAATGAGCAGTTCTTC
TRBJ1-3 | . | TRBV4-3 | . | CASSQGHSGNTIYF | TGCGCCAGCAGCCAAGGCCACTCTGGAAACACCATATATTTT
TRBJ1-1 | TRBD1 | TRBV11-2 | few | CASSNNRGNTEAFF | TGTGCCAGCAGTAACAACAGGGGGAACACTGAAGCTTTCTTT
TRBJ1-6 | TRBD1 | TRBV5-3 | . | CARSPGQALSPLHF | TGTGCCAGAAGCCCGGGACAGGCCCTTTCACCCCTCCACTTT
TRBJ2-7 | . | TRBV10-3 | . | CAISEGPFYEQYF | TGTGCCATCAGTGAAGGTCCCTTCTACGAGCAGTACTTC
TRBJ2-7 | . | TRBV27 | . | CASSPPSYEQYF | TGTGCCAGCAGTCCTCCGTCCTACGAGCAGTACTTC
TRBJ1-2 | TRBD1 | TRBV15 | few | CATSATGQEGYTF | TGTGCCACCAGCGCGACAGGGCAGGAAGGCTACACCTTC
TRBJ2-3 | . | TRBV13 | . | CASNRGSQGADTQYF | TGTGCCAGCAATCGGGGGTCCCAGGGGGCAGATACGCAGTATTTT
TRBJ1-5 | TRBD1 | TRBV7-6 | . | CASSLAQGGRGGQPQHF | TGTGCCAGCAGCTTAGCGCAAGGAGGCAGGGGGGGTCAGCCCCAGCATTTT
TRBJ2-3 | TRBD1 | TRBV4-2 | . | CASSQTGPFTTDTQYF | TGTGCCAGCAGCCAGACAGGGCCATTTACCACAGATACGCAGTATTTT
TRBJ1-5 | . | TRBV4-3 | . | CASSQVVGNQPQHF | TGCGCCAGCAGCCAAGTAGTAGGCAATCAGCCCCAGCATTTT
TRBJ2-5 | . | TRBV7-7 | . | CASSLGGIGKETQYF | TGTGCCAGCAGCCTAGGGGGGATAGGGAAAGAGACCCAGTACTTC
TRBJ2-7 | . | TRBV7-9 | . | CASSYSGASNEQYF | TGTGCCAGCAGCTACTCTGGGGCGAGCAACGAGCAGTACTTC
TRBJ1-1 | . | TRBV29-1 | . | CSVGDGGMNTEAFF | TGCAGCGTTGGGGATGGGGGAATGAACACTGAGGCTTTCTTT
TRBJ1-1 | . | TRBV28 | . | CASSSQANTEAFF | TGTGCCAGCAGTTCACAAGCGAACACTGAAGCTTTCTTT
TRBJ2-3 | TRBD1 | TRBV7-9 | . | CASSLTDRGDTQYF | TGTGCCAGCAGCCTAACTGACAGGGGGGATACGCAGTATTTT
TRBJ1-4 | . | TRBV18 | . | CASSPPHLKLFF | TGTGCCAGCTCACCACCCCATCTAAAACTGTTTTTT
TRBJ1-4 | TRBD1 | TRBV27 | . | CASSSRGRGEKLFF | TGTGCCAGCAGTAGCAGGGGGCGGGGGGAAAAACTGTTTTTT
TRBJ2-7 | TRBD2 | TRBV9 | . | CASSPTAFSSGGNLYEQYF | TGTGCCAGCAGCCCAACAGCCTTCTCTTCGGGGGGGAACCTCTACGAGCAGTACTTC
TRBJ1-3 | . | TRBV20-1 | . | CSAYSGNTIYF | TGCAGTGCGTATTCTGGAAACACCATATATTTT
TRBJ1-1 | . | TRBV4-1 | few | CASRTHRRLEEAFF | TGCGCCAGCAGAACGCACAGGCGCTTGGAAGAAGCTTTCTTT
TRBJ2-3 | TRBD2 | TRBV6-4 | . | CASSDSSGGLDTQYF | TGTGCCAGCAGTGACTCTAGCGGGGGGCTAGATACGCAGTATTTT
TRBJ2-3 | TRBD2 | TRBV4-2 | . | CASSQEASGGADTQYF | TGTGCCAGCAGCCAAGAGGCTAGCGGGGGGGCAGATACGCAGTATTTT
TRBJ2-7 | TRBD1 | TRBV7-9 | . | CASSLDWTGRYEQYF | TGTGCCAGCAGCTTAGATTGGACAGGTCGTTACGAGCAGTACTTC
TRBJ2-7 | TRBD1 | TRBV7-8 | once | CASSLGRTGNDEQYF | TGTGCCAGCAGCTTGGGAAGGACAGGGAATGACGAGCAGTACTTC
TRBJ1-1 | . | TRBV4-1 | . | CASSQAIRLKAFF | TGCGCCAGCAGCCAAGCTATCCGCCTTAAAGCTTTCTTT
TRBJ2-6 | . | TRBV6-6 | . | CASTPGLGGANVLTF | TGTGCCAGCACCCCGGGTCTGGGTGGGGCCAACGTCCTGACTTTC
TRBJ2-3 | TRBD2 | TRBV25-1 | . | CASSEWVAGVSGDTQYF | TGTGCCAGCAGTGAATGGGTAGCGGGAGTTTCGGGAGATACGCAGTATTTT
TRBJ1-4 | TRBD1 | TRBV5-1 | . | CASSLEGTGVREKLFF | TGCGCCAGCAGCTTGGAGGGGACAGGGGTCCGTGAAAAACTGTTTTTT
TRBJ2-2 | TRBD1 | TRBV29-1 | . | CSVRFTGDTSNTGELFF | TGCAGCGTTCGTTTTACAGGGGACACCTCGAACACCGGGGAGCTGTTTTTT
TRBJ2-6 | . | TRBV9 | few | CASSVVSGANVLTF | TGTGCCAGCAGCGTAGTGTCTGGGGCCAACGTCCTGACTTTC
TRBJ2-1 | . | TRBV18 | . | CASSPGAYNEQFF | TGTGCCAGCTCACCCGGGGCCTACAATGAGCAGTTCTTC
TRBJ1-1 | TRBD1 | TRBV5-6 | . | CASSLVQGEAFF | TGTGCCAGCAGCTTGGTACAGGGGGAAGCTTTCTTT
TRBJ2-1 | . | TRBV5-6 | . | CAFTRGGGWAEQFF | TGTGCTTTTACCCGGGGAGGAGGGTGGGCTGAGCAGTTCTTC
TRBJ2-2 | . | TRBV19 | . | CASSTNRRTGELFF | TGTGCCAGTAGTACTAACAGGAGAACCGGGGAGCTGTTTTTT
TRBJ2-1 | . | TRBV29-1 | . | CSIDRGRNEQFF | TGCAGCATCGATAGGGGTCGAAATGAGCAGTTCTTC
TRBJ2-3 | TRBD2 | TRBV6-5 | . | CASSSFTSGGTDTQYF | TGTGCCAGCAGTTCGTTTACTAGCGGGGGTACAGATACGCAGTATTTT
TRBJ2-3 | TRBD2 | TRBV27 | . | CASSLSPLLAGKGSTDTQYF | TGTGCCAGCAGTTTATCCCCACTACTAGCGGGAAAGGGGAGCACAGATACGCAGTATTTT
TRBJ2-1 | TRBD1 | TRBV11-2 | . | CASRPIDRGRTYNEQFF | TGTGCCAGCAGACCAATAGACAGGGGGCGCACCTACAATGAGCAGTTCTTC